This T cell receptor beta chain was identified in a study of technical replicates of blood from several donors (dated by TCRdb to 2016 to 2017). As to this clone: Its recognized antigen is unknown. No much larger clonotype is one base removed from it; base qualities were not supplied.

From a lookup of the germline V gene, CDR1 and CDR2 are MDHEN and SYDVKM. From cysteine to phenylalanine, the CDR3 is 14 amino acids long. Only the CDR3 part of the read is kept: 42 bases, read in frame from the first base. V is pared back by 3 bases and J by 6 bases, with 12 bases lying between the germline termini. Library construction relied on the immunoSEQ multiplex PCR assay. TCRdb limited this immuneACCESS table to in-frame rearrangements with V and J called. A share of clones is missing; checked studies link under half to unresolved V genes, and the rest is unexplained. In this sample the table shows approximately 6,900 clones, 90% to 96% of which occur a single time. Roughly 7.2% of the sample is taken by the ten largest.

Material: PBMCs. The clonotype originates from a human donor in good health. The chain couples TRBV28 to TRBJ1-5; 5 matching bases give a weak D call of TRBD1. At the DNA level, the sequence is TGTGCCAGCAGTTTGATCCAGGGAAGTCAGCCCCAGCATTTT. This is translated as CASSLIQGSQPQHF.